This record concerns one T cell receptor beta chain sequence. Its antigen is still unknown. The data originate from a study of a mutant IDH1 vaccine in newly diagnosed glioma. Across the whole study: The treated group averaged about 39 years old and was roughly 60% male, about 40% female. Most had both radiotherapy and temozolomide beforehand; others had only one.

Study outcomes and limitations: Of the patients, 93.3% had vaccine-induced immune responses.

This sample's time point: baseline, week 1 (first vaccination visit). Treatment in this sample: pre-vaccination baseline after standard-of-care therapy. Here immunoSEQ multiplex PCR was the method, and the copy in TCRdb shows in-frame clones only, minus some. This table has tens of thousands of clones, roughly 92% appearing once. Germline V CDR1 and CDR2: MNHEY, SMNVEV (reference sequence). This CDR3 has 15 amino acids. The trim removed 6 bases at V and 0 bases at J, leaving 7 bases unmatched. The material was PBMCs, obtained from a glioma patient treated with radiotherapy, temozolomide or both. This receptor was taken from a man younger than 35 with glioma. The chain recombines TRBV27 with TRBJ1-1; 7 bases fit TRBD1. DNA for the CDR3: TGTGCCAGCAGCCCGGGACAGACCATGAACACTGAAGCTTTCTTT. It codes for CASSPGQTMNTEAFF.